Below are 14 T cell receptor beta chains sequenced from a single sample in a study of blood T cell repertoires in COVID-19 (TCRdb year 2020). The library came from the immunoSEQ multiplex PCR assay. The source is immuneACCESS, and TCRdb retained only in-frame sequences with V and J called. Part of the clones is not carried over; for the studies checked, unresolved V genes explain less than half of this, and the remainder is unexplained. The sample has about 180,000 clones on record, approximately 90% of them singletons. Of the sample, roughly 2.8% falls within the top ten clones. Material: peripheral blood. The receptors originated from a woman in her 30s with active or convalescent COVID-19.

J is TRBJ2-5 and V is TRBV28, with D unresolved. Germline lookup yields CDR1 MDHEN and CDR2 SYDVKM. The CDR3 is made up of 14 amino acids. The V gene lost 2 bases and the J gene lost 4 bases, with 11 bases spanning the gap. The CDR3 DNA reads as TGTGCCAGCAGTTTACTATTGTATGGAGAGACCCAGTACTTC. Residues: CASSLLLYGETQYF.

This clone appeared a few times. The chain is built from TRBV29-1 and TRBJ1-1, with TRBD1 as a possible D gene (5 bases). The germline V and J ends were trimmed by 5 bases and 3 bases, with 19 bases remaining between them. This CDR3 has 15 residues. Germline CDR1 is SQVTM and CDR2 is ANQGSEA. CDR3 DNA: TGCAGCGTTTGGATGTCAAAGACAGAATACACTGAAGCTTTCTTT. Amino acid sequence: CSVWMSKTEYTEAFF.

The chain combines TRBV3-1 (or the pseudogene TRBV3-2) with TRBJ1-2, with a weak D call TRBD1 (5 bases). The CDR3 is 14 residues long. Germline V lookup: CDR1 LGHDT, CDR2 YNNKEL (reference sequence). V was clipped by 0 bases and J by 8 bases, with 13 bases between them. CDR3: CASSQEYRQWGYTF. CDR3 bases: TGTGCCAGCAGCCAAGAATATCGACAGTGGGGCTACACCTTC.

This chain uses TRBV14 with TRBJ2-7, with D maybe TRBD1 (6 bases). The CDR3 has 16 amino acids. The ends were cut back, 4 bases at V and 2 bases at J, with 18 bases in the middle. The germline V gene has CDR1 SGHDN and CDR2 FVKESK. In nucleotides, the CDR3 is TGTGCCAGCAGCCCAGCGGTTTATACAGGGACCTACGAGCAGTACTTC. Translated: CASSPAVYTGTYEQYF.

This chain uses TRBV28 with TRBJ1-2; 8 bases are shared with TRBD1. V lost 5 bases to trimming and J lost 5 bases; unmatched junction nucleotides: 13. CDR3 length: 16 residues. The germline CDR1 and CDR2 sequences are MDHEN and SYDVKM. The CDR3 region has the DNA TGTGCCAGCAGTCCACAAACTCAGGGGGCGCGGTATGGCTACACCTTC. Amino acids: CASSPQTQGARYGYTF.

The chain carries TRBV15 and TRBJ2-4; TRBD1 matches at 10 bases. With 5 bases clipped from V and 8 bases from J, the junction kept 6 bases outside the gene matches. The CDR3 contains 14 residues. Germline CDR1 and CDR2: LNHNV and YYDKDF (reference sequence). CDR3: CATSPGTGVDIQYF. For the CDR3, the DNA is TGTGCCACCAGCCCAGGGACAGGGGTAGACATTCAGTACTTC.

J is TRBJ2-1 and V is TRBV11-2, with 9 bases that match TRBD2. The V and J ends lost 6 bases and 2 bases, in that order; junction bases with no gene match: 5. This CDR3 spans 15 amino acids. Per the germline V gene, CDR1 is SGHAT and CDR2 is FQNNGV. The CDR3 sequence is CASSLREGAYNEQFF. As DNA, the CDR3 is TGTGCCAGCAGTCTGCGGGAGGGAGCCTACAATGAGCAGTTCTTC.

The gene calls are TRBV27 and TRBJ1-1, with a possible D match to TRBD1 (5 bases). This CDR3 has 13 amino acids. Deletions cut 1 base from V and 3 bases from J, with 6 bases between. The germline CDR1 and CDR2 sequences are MNHEY and SMNVEV (reference sequence). The chain's CDR3 is CASSLLGDTEAFF. Written as DNA, the CDR3 is TGTGCCAGCAGTTTATTAGGGGACACTGAAGCTTTCTTT.

In this sample, this clone turned up a few times. The V gene is TRBV6-5, the J gene TRBJ1-2; a possible D gene is TRBD1 (5 bases). Germline loops: CDR1 MNHEY, CDR2 SVGAGI. There are 11 residues in the CDR3. Trimming left V 7 bases short and J 5 bases short, with 8 bases between. In nucleotides, the CDR3 is TGTGCCAGCAATCCAGGGTATGGCTACACCTTC. This encodes CASNPGYGYTF.

The chain recombines TRBV6-5 with TRBJ2-7, with 9 bases that match TRBD1. Germline lookup yields CDR1 MNHEY and CDR2 SVGAGI. This CDR3 is built from 12 residues. V lost 6 bases and J lost 9; bases outside the gene matches: 6. The CDR3 here is CASSNRGLGQYF. In nucleotides, the CDR3 is TGTGCCAGCAGCAACAGGGGGCTAGGGCAGTACTTC.

The chain employs TRBV28 and TRBJ1-5, with TRBD1 matching over 8 bases. CDR3 size: 17 residues. Germline assignment: CDR1 MDHEN and CDR2 SYDVKM. V shed 2 bases and J 5 bases; nucleotides not matched to a gene: 11. The CDR3: CASSLIPADRGYQPQHF. The CDR3 DNA is TGTGCCAGCAGTTTAATCCCCGCCGACAGGGGATATCAGCCCCAGCATTTT.

The J gene is TRBJ1-1, the V gene TRBV28; 8 bases align to TRBD1. The CDR3 sequence is 14 residues long. CDR1 is MDHEN and CDR2 is SYDVKM in the germline V gene. Unmatched junction bases numbered 7, after V lost 4 bases and J lost 6 bases. The CDR3 DNA reads as TGTGCCAGCAGTTCAGGGGGCGGAATAGCTGAAGCTTTCTTT. Protein: CASSSGGGIAEAFF.

This clone appeared once. The rearrangement uses TRBV19 and TRBJ1-2, with TRBD1 matching 9 bases. CDR3 length: 15 residues. V was clipped by 5 bases and J by 5 bases; unmatched bases: 9. Germline CDR1 reads LNHDA; CDR2 reads SQIVND (reference sequence). Here the CDR3 reads CASSVIQGARYGYTF. CDR3 coding DNA: TGTGCCAGTAGTGTAATACAGGGGGCAAGGTATGGCTACACCTTC.

This sequence joins TRBV28 and TRBJ2-7; 9 positions agree with TRBD2. The CDR3 runs to 15 residues. Unmatched junction bases numbered 11, after V lost 7 bases and J lost 4 bases. Germline V gene lookup returns CDR1 MDHEN and CDR2 SYDVKM. CDR3: CASNRDSGSGYEQYF. CDR3 bases: TGTGCCAGCAACCGTGATAGCGGGAGTGGGTACGAGCAGTACTTC. The whole variable domain, filled in from reference TRBV28 and TRBJ2-7, reads DVKVTQSSRYLVKRTGEKVFLECVQDMDHENMFWYRQDPGLGLRLIYFSYDVKMKEKGDIPEGYSVSREKKERFSLILESASTNQTSMYLCASNRDSGSGYEQYFGPGTRLTVT.